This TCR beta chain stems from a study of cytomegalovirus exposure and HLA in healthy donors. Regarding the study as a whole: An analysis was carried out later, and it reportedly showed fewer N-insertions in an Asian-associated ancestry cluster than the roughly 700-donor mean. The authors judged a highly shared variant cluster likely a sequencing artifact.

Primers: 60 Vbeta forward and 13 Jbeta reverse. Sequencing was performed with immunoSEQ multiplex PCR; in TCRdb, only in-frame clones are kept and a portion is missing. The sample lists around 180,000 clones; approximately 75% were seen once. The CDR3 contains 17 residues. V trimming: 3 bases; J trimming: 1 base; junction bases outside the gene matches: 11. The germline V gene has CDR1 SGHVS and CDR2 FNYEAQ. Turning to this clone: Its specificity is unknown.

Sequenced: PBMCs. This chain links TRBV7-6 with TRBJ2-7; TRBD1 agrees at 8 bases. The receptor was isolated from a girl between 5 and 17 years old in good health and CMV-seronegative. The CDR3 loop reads CASSLQASDRGSYEQYF. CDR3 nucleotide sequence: TGTGCCAGCAGCTTGCAAGCGAGCGACAGGGGTTCCTACGAGCAGTACTTC.